The sequence of this T cell receptor (beta chain) was determined in a study of T cell repertoires in cytomegalovirus infection. Study-level points and caveats: Based on cumulative public TCR beta family frequency, carriers of CMV plus the relevant HLA were identified. In two of eight donors, the top clonotype was HLA-C-restricted CMV-specific.

This clonotype was seen only a few times. Antigen specificity is unknown. Germline V lookup: CDR1 SGHAT, CDR2 FQNNGV. The CDR3 length is 16 residues. After removal of 3 bases from V and 5 bases from J, the junction contained 12 bases not matched to a gene. Using its own MiXCR run on the reads, TCRdb lists one record per CDR3 protein. The table includes some 700,000 distinct CDR3 sequences, 35% to 40% detected once. Material: PBMCs. This TCR was sampled from a human donor in good health (CMV status not recorded). Some clones in this sample may be carry-over from other donors' samples. The V gene is TRBV11-2, the J gene TRBJ2-5, with 7 bases matching TRBD1. CDR3 bases: TGTGCCAGCAGCTTCAACCAACCAACAGGGGAGGAGACCCAGTACTTC. Translated, it gives CASSFNQPTGEETQYF.